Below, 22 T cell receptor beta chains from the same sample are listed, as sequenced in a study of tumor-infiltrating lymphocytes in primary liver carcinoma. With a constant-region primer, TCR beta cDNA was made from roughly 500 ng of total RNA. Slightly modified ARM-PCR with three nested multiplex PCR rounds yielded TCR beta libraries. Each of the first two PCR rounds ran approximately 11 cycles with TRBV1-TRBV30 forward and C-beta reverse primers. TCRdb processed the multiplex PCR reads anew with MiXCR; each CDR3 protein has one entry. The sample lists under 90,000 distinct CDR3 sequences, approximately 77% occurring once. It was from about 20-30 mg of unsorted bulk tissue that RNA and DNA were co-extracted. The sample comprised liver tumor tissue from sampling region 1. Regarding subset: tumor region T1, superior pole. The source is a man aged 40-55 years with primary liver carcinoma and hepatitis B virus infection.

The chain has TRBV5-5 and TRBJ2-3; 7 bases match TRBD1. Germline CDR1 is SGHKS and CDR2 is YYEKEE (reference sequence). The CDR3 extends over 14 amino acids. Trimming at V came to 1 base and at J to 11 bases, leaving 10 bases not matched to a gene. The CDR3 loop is CASSLHDREHKQYF. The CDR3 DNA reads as TGTGCCAGCAGCTTGCATGACAGGGAGCATAAGCAGTATTTT.

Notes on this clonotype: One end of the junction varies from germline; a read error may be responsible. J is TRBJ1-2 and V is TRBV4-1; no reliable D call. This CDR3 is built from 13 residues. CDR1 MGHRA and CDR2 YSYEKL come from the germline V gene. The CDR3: CASSQREDYGYTF. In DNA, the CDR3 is TGCGCCAGCAGCCAGAGGGAGGACTACGGCTACACCTTC.

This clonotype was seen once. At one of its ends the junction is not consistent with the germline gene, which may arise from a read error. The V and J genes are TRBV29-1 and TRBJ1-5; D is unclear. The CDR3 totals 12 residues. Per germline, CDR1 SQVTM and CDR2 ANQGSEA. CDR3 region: CSLETVDQPQHF. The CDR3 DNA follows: TGCAGCCTTGAGACGGTTGATCAGCCCCAGCATTTT.

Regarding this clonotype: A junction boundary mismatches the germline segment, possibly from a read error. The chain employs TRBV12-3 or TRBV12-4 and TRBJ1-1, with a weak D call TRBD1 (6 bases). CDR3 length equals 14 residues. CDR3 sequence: CASSLLGAGTEAFF. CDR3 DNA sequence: TGTGCTAGCAGTTTACTGGGGGCAGGGACTGAAGCTTTCTTT.

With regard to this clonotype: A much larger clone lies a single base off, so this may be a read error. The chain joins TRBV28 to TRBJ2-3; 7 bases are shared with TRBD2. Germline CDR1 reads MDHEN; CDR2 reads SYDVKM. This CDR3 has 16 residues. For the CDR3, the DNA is TGTGCCAGCAGTCCTCTGGGGGGGGATGGCACAGGTACGCAGTATTTT. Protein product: CASSPLGGDGTGTQYF. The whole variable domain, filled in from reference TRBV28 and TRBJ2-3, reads DVKVTQSSRYLVKRTGEKVFLECVQDMDHENMFWYRQDPGLGLRLIYFSYDVKMKEKGDIPEGYSVSREKKERFSLILESASTNQTSMYLCASSPLGGDGTGTQYFGPGTRLTVL.

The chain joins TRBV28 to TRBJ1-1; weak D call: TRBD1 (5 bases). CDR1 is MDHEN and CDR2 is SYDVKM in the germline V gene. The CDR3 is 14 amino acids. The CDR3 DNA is TGTGTCAGTCGCAGCCGGGGGTTGAACACTGAAGCTTTCTTT. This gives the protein CVSRSRGLNTEAFF.

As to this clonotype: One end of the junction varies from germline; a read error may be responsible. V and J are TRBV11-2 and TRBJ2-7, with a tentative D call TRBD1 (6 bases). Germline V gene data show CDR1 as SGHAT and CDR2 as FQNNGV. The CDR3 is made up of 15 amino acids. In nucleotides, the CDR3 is TGCACCAGCAGCTTAGTGACAGGACACACCTACGAGCTGTACTTC. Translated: CTSSLVTGHTYELYF.

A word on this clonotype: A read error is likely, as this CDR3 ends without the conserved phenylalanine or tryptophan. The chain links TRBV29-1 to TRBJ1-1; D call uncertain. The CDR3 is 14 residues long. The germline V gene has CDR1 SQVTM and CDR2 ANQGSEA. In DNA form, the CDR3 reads TGCAGCGTCACCTACCAGACCCCGAACAGTGAAGCTTTCCTT. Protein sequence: CSVTYQTPNSEAFL.

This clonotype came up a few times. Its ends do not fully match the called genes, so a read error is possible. The CDR3 reads CASSLDSSGSGANVLTF. In DNA form, the CDR3 reads TGTGCCAGCAGCTTAGACAGTTCTGGCTCTGGAGCCAACGTCCTGACTTTC. V is TRBV7-9 and J is TRBJ2-6; the D is unclear. This CDR3 has 17 residues. Germline assignment: CDR1 SEHNR and CDR2 FQNEAQ (reference sequence).

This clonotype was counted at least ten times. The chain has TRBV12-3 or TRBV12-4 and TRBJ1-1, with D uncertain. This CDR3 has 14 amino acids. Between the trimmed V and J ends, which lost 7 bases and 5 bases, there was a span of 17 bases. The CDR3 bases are TGTGCCAGCACCCTTCCCGCAGGCGGAACTGAAGCTTTCTTT. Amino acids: CASTLPAGGTEAFF.

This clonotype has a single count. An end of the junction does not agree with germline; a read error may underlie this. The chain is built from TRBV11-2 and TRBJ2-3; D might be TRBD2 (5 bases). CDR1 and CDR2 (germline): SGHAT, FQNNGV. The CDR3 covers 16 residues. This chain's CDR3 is CASSLEGSSDTVTQYF. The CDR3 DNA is TGTGCCAGCAGCTTAGAAGGGAGTAGCGACACAGTTACGCAGTATTTT. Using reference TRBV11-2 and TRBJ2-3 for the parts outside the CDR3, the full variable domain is EAGVAQSPRYKIIEKRQSVAFWCNPISGHATLYWYQQILGQGPKLLIQFQNNGVVDDSQLPKDRFSAERLKGVDSTLKIQPAKLEDSAVYLCASSLEGSSDTVTQYFGPGTRLTVL.

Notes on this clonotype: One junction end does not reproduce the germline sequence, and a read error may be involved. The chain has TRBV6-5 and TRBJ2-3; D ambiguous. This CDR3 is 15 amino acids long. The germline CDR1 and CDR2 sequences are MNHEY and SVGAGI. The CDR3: CVSSQAGIGTDTQYF. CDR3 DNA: TGTGTCAGCAGCCAAGCAGGTATTGGGACAGATACGCAGTATTTT.

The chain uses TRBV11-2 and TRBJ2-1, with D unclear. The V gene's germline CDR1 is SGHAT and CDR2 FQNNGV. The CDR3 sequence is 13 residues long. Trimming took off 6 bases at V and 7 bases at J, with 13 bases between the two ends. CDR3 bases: TGTGCCAGCAGTTCTGCAGGCGGTAATGAGCAGTTCTTC. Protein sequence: CASSSAGGNEQFF.

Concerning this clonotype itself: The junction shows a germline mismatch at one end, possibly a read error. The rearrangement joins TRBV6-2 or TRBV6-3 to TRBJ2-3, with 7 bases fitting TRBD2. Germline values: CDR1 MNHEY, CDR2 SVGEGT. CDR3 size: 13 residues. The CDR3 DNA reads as TGTGCCGGCAGCTGGGAACTAGCGAATACGCAGTATTTT. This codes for CAGSWELANTQYF.

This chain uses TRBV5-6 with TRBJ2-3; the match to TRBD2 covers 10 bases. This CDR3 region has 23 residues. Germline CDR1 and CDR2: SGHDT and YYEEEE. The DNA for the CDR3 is TGTGTTAGCAGCTCCATCCTCCGGACACCTCGCAGCGGGAGGGGTAGGGGCACAGATACGCAGTATTTT. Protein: CVSSSILRTPRSGRGRGTDTQYF.

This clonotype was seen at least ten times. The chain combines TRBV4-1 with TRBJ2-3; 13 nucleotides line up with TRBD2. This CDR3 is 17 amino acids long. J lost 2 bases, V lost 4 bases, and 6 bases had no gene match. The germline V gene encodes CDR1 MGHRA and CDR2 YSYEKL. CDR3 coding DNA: TGCGCCAGCAGCCCTCGGACTAGCGGGAGACCCACAGATACGCAGTATTTT. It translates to CASSPRTSGRPTDTQYF.

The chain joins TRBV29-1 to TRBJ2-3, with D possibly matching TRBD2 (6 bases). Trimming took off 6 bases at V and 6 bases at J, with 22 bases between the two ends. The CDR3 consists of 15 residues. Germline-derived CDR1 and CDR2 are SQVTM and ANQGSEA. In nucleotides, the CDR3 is TGCAGCGTCCCTCGAATTAGCGGTGCTACGGATACGCAGTATTTT. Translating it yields CSVPRISGATDTQYF.

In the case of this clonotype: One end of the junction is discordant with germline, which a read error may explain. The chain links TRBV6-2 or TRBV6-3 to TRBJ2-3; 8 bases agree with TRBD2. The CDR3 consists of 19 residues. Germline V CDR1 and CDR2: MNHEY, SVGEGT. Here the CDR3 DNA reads TGTGCCAGCAGTTACTTCCCCTTACTCGCGGGAGGCACGATAGATATGCAGTATTTT. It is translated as CASSYFPLLAGGTIDMQYF.

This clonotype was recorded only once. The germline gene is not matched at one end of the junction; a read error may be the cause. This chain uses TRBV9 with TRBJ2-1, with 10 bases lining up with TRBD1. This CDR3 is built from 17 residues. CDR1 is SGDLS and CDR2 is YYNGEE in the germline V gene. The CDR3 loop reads CASYVGGGQGFPDEQFF. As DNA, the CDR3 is TGCGCCAGCTACGTAGGGGGGGGACAGGGGTTCCCGGATGAGCAGTTCTTC. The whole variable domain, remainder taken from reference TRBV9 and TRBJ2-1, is DSGVTQTPKHLITATGQRVTLRCSPRSGDLSVYWYQQSLDQGLQFLIQYYNGEERAKGNILERFSAQQFPDLHSELNLSSLELGDSALYFCASYVGGGQGFPDEQFFGPGTRLTVL.

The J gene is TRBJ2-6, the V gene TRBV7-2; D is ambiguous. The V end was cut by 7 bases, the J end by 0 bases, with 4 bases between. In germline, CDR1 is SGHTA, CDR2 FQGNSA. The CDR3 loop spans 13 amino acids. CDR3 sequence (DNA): TGTGCCAGCACCGTCTCTGGGGCCAACGTCCTGACTTTC. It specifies CASTVSGANVLTF.

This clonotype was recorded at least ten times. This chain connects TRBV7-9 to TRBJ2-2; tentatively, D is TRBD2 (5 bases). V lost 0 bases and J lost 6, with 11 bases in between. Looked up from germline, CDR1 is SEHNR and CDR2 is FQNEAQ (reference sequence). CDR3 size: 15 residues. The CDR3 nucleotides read TGTGCCAGCAGCTTAGCGGGAGTGGATGCCGGGGAGCTGTTTTTT. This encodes CASSLAGVDAGELFF.

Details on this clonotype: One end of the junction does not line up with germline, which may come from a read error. CDR3 protein: CVSKRGYTF. The CDR3 DNA reads as TGTGTCAGCAAACGGGGCTACACCTTC. The V and J genes are TRBV4-1 and TRBJ1-2; D not certain. In germline, CDR1 is MGHRA, CDR2 YSYEKL. The CDR3 contains 9 residues.